The clone carrying this T cell receptor (beta chain) came up once. Per the study methods: Cell counts per sample came from amplifying reference gene primers. Assay: immunoSEQ multiplex PCR; the TCRdb copy retains only in-frame clones and omits some. For V, J and clone size, that table is used; D and trimming come from the DNA. Seen here are 300,000 or so clones, more than 80% observed once, and the top ten hold 0.95% to 1.3%. These data come from a study of blood T cell repertoires in COVID-19. Study at large: Whether acute or convalescent, the COVID-19 samples came from the United States, Italy and Spain.

Categorization into cohorts depended on clinical history that participants reported. Donors of Cohort 3 who recovered were those that had two negative PCRs, clearance, or symptom resolution. The CDR3 extends over 12 amino acids. The germline V gene encodes CDR1 MGHRA and CDR2 YSYEKL. Trimming took 1 base from V and 6 from J, leaving 7 bases between them. The TCR sequence derives from a woman aged 25 to 45 who had recovered from COVID-19. Sequences were obtained from PBMCs or T cells enriched from blood (not recorded which). V gene TRBV4-1 combines with J gene TRBJ2-7; D is uncertain. The DNA for the CDR3 is TGCGCCAGCAGCCAAGTCGGTGGCGAGCAGTACTTC. Protein: CASSQVGGEQYF.